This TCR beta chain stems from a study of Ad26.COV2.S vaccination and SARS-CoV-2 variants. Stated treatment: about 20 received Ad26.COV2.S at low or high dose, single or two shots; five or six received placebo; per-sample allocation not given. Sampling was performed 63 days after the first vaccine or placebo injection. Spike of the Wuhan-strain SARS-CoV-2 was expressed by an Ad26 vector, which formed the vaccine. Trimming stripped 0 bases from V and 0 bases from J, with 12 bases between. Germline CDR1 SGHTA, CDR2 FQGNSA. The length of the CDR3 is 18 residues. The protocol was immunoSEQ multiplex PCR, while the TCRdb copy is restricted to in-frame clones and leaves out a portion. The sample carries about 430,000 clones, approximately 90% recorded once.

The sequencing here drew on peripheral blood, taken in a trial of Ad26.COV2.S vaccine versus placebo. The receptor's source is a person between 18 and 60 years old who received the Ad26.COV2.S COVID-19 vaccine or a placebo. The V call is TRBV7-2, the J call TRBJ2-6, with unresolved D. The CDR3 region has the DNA TGTGCCAGCAGCTTAGCCCCCCTTACTCTCTCTGGGGCCAACGTCCTGACTTTC. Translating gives CASSLAPLTLSGANVLTF.